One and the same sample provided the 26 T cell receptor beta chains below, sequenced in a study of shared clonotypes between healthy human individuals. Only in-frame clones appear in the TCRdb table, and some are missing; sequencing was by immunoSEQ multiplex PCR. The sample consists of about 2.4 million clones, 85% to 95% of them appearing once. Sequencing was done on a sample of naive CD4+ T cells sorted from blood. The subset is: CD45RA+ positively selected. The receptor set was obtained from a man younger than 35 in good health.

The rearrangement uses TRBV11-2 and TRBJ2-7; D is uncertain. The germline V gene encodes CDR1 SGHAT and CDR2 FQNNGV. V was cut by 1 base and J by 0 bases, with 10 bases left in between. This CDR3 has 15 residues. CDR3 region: CASSLGFQSSYEQYF. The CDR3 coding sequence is TGTGCCAGCAGCTTAGGTTTCCAGAGCTCCTACGAGCAGTACTTC.

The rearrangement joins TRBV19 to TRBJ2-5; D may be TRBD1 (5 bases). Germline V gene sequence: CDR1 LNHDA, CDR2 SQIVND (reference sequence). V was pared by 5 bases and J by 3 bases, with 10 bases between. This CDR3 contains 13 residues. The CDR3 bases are TGTGCCAGTAGTTCAAGACAGAAAGAGACCCAGTACTTC. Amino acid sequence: CASSSRQKETQYF.

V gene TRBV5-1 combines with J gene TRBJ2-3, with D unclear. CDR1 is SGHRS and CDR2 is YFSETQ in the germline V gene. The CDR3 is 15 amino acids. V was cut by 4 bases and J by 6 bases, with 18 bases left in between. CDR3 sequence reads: CASSPNNPYIDTQYF. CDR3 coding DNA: TGCGCCAGCAGCCCCAACAATCCCTACATCGATACGCAGTATTTT.

In nucleotides, the CDR3 is TGTGCCAGCAGCTTCGGGGGGGTTGCGGACCCCTCCTACGAGCAGTACTTC. Protein: CASSFGGVADPSYEQYF. The V and J genes are TRBV7-2 and TRBJ2-7, with 8 bases matching TRBD2. V dropped 3 bases and J dropped 0; count of bases not matched to a gene: 10. The CDR3 has 17 residues. Germline CDR1 SGHTA, CDR2 FQGNSA. Drawing the rest from reference TRBV7-2 and TRBJ2-7, the complete variable domain is GAGVSQSPSNKVTEKGKDVELRCDPISGHTALYWYRQSLGQGLEFLIYFQGNSAPDKSGLPSDRFSAERTGGSVSTLTIQRTQQEDSAVYLCASSFGGVADPSYEQYFGPGTRLTVT.

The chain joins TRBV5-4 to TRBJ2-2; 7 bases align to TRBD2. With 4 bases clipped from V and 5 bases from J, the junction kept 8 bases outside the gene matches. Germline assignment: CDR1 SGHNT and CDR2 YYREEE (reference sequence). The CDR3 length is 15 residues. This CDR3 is CASSPLGRGTGELFF. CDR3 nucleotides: TGTGCCAGCAGCCCCCTCGGGCGGGGGACCGGGGAGCTGTTTTTT.

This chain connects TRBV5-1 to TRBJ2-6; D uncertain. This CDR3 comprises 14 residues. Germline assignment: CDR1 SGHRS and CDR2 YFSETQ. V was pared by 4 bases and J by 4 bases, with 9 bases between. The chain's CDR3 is CASSEPDGANVLTF. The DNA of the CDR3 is TGCGCCAGCAGCGAGCCGGACGGGGCCAACGTCCTGACTTTC.

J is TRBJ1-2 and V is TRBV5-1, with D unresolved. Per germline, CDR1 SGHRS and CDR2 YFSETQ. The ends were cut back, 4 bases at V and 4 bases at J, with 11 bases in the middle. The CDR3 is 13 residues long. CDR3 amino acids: CASSRGIGYGYTF. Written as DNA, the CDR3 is TGCGCCAGCAGCAGAGGGATAGGCTATGGCTACACCTTC.

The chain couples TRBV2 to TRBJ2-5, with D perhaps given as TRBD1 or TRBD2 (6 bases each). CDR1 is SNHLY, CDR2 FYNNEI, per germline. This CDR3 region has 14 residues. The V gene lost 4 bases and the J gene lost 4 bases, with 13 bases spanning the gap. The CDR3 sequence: CASSVGGPGETQYF. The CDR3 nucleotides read TGTGCCAGCAGTGTTGGGGGGCCGGGAGAGACCCAGTACTTC.

In DNA, the CDR3 is TGTGCCAGCAGTTACCCAGGGGAGACTGGGGCCAACGTCCTGACTTTC. Its translation is CASSYPGETGANVLTF. J is TRBJ2-6 and V is TRBV6-5; D is perhaps TRBD1 (6 bases). V lost 2 bases and J lost 2, with 10 bases in between. The length of the CDR3 is 16 residues. Germline CDR1 reads MNHEY; CDR2 reads SVGAGI.

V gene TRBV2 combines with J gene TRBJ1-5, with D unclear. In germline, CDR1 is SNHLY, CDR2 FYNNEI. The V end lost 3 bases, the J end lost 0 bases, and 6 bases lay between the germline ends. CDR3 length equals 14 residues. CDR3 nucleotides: TGTGCCAGCAGTGATTACAGTAGCAATCAGCCCCAGCATTTT. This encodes CASSDYSSNQPQHF.

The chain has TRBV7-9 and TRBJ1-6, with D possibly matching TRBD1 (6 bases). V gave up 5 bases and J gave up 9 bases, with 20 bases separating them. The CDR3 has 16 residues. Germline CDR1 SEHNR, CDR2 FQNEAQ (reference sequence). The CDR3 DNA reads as TGTGCCAGCAGCCCGTCCGGGGTGGGGGCGCGTTCACCCCTCCACTTT. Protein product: CASSPSGVGARSPLHF.

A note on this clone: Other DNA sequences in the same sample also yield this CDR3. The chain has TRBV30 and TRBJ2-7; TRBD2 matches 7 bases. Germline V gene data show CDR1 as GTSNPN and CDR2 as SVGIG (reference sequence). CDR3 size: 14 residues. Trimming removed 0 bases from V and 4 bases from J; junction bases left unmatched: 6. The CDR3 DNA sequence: TGTGCCTGGAGTGTAGTGGGAGGGACTTACGAGCAGTACTTC. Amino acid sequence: CAWSVVGGTYEQYF.

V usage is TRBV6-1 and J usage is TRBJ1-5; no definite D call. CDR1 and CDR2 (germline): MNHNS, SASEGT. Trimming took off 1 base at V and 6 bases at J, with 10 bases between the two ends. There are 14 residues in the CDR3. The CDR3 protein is CASSEVAAPQPQHF. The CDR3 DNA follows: TGTGCCAGCAGTGAAGTGGCCGCCCCTCAGCCCCAGCATTTT.

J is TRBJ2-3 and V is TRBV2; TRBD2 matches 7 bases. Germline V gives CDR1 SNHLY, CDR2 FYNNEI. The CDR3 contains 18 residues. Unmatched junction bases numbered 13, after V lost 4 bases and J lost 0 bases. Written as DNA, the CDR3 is TGTGCCAGCAGTGTGACGACTAGCAGATTCGGTAGCACAGATACGCAGTATTTT. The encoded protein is CASSVTTSRFGSTDTQYF.

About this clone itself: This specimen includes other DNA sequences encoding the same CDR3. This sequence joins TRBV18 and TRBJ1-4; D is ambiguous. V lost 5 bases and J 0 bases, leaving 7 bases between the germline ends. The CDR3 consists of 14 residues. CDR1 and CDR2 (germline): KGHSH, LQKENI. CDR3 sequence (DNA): TGTGCCAGCTCAACCGGAGCAACTAATGAAAAACTGTTTTTT. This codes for CASSTGATNEKLFF. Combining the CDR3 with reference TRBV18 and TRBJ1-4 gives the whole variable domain NAGVMQNPRHLVRRRGQEARLRCSPMKGHSHVYWYRQLPEEGLKFMVYLQKENIIDESGMPKERFSAEFPKEGPSILRIQQVVRGDSAAYFCASSTGATNEKLFFGSGTQLSVL.

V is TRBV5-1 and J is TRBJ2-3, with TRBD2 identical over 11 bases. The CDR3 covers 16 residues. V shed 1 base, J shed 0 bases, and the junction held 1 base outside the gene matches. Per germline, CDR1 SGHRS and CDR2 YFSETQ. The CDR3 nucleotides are TGCGCCAGCAGCTTGTGGACTAGCGGGAGCACAGATACGCAGTATTTT. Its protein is CASSLWTSGSTDTQYF.

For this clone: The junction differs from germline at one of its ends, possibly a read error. This CDR3 is CASSPTLAPTSNEQYF. The CDR3 nucleotides read TGCGCCAGCAGCCCCACACTAGCACCGACCTCCAACGAGCAGTACTTC. The V call is TRBV5-1, the J call TRBJ2-7, with D possibly being TRBD2 (6 bases). The germline V gene encodes CDR1 SGHRS and CDR2 YFSETQ. The CDR3 sequence is 16 residues long.

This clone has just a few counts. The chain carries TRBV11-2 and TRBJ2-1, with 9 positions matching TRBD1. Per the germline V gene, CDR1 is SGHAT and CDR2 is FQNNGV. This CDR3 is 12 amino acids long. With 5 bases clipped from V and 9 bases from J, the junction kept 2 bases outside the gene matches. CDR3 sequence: CASSGQGIEQFF. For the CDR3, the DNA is TGTGCCAGCAGCGGACAGGGGATTGAGCAGTTCTTC.

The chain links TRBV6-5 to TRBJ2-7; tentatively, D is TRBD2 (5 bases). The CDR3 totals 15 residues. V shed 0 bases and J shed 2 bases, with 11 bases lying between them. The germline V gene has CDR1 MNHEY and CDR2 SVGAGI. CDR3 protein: CASSYSVPGAYEQYF. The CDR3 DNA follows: TGTGCCAGCAGTTACTCGGTTCCCGGGGCCTACGAGCAGTACTTC.

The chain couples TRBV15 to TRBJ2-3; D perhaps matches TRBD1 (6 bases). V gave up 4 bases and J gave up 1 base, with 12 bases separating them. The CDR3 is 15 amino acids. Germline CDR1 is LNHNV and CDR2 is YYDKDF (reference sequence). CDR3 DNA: TGTGCCACCAGCATTGGGGGCGGAGGCACAGATACGCAGTATTTT. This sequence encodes CATSIGGGGTDTQYF.

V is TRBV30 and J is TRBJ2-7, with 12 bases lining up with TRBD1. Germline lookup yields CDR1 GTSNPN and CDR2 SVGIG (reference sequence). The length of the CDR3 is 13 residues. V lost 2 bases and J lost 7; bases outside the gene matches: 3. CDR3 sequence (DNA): TGTGCCTGGAGTAGGGACAGGGGGCGTGAGCAGTACTTC. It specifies CAWSRDRGREQYF.

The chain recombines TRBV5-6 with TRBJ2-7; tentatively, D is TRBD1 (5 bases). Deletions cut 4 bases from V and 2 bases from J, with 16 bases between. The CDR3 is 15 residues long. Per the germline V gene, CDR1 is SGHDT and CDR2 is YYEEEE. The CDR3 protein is CASSPPRVEPYEQYF. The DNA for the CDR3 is TGTGCCAGCAGCCCGCCCAGGGTAGAGCCCTACGAGCAGTACTTC.

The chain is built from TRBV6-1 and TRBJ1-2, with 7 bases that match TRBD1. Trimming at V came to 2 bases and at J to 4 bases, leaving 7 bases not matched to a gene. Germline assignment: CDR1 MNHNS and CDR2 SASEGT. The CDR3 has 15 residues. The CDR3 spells CASSESGGVFYGYTF. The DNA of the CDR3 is TGTGCCAGCAGTGAATCAGGGGGGGTTTTCTATGGCTACACCTTC.

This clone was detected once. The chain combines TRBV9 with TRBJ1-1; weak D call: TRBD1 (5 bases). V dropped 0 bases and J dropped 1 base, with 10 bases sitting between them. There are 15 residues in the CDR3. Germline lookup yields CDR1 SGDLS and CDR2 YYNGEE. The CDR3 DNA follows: TGTGCCAGCAGCGTAGATGAGGGGTGGAACACTGAAGCTTTCTTT. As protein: CASSVDEGWNTEAFF.

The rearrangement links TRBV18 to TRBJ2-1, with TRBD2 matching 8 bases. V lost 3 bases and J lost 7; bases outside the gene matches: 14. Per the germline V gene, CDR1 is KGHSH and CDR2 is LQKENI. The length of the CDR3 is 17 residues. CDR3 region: CASSPYLSGRVGNEQFF. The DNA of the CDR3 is TGTGCCAGCTCACCGTATTTAAGCGGGAGAGTCGGGAATGAGCAGTTCTTC.

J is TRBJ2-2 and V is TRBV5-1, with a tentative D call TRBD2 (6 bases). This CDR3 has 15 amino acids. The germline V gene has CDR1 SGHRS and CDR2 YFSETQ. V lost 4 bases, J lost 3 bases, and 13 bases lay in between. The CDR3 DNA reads TGCGCCAGCAGCCCGGAGGGCAGCGACACCGGGGAGCTGTTTTTT. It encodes CASSPEGSDTGELFF.